These 24 T cell receptor beta chains came from one sample sequenced in a study of T cell responses to AZD1222 COVID-19 vaccine. The table came from immunoSEQ multiplex PCR; TCRdb's copy has only in-frame clones and leaves some out. The sample contains about 170,000 clones, around 88% of which appear only once. Here the sequenced sample was peripheral blood, taken 28 days after the second AZD1222 dose. The receptors derive from an adult who received the AZD1222 COVID-19 vaccine.

This CDR3 reads CASRLGPAGAAGELFF. CDR3 bases: TGCGCCTCCCGCTTGGGTCCTGCGGGGGCGGCCGGGGAGCTGTTTTTT. V gene TRBV5-1 combines with J gene TRBJ2-2, with D tentatively TRBD2 (7 bases). Trimming took 10 bases from V and 6 from J, leaving 25 bases between them. Germline values: CDR1 SGHRS, CDR2 YFSETQ. The CDR3 is made up of 16 amino acids.

The table lists this clone with a count of one. V gene TRBV4-1 combines with J gene TRBJ2-1; 11 bases are shared with TRBD1. The CDR3 loop spans 19 amino acids. The trim removed 4 bases at V and 0 bases at J, leaving 11 bases unmatched. Germline CDR1 reads MGHRA; CDR2 reads YSYEKL. The CDR3 DNA follows: TGCGCCAGCAGCCTGCGTGCGGGGACAGGGGGATCCTCCTACAATGAGCAGTTCTTC. This sequence encodes CASSLRAGTGGSSYNEQFF.

The chain joins TRBV14 to TRBJ1-2; 7 bases agree with TRBD1. Trimming took 0 bases from V and 4 from J; bases not matched to a gene: 8. CDR3 length equals 16 residues. Germline V gives CDR1 SGHDN, CDR2 FVKESK. CDR3 sequence: CASSQDRSGGLYGYTF. The CDR3 DNA reads as TGTGCCAGCAGCCAAGATCGTTCAGGGGGACTCTATGGCTACACCTTC.

This chain connects TRBV5-1 to TRBJ1-2; weak D call: TRBD1 (6 bases). Trimming cost V 4 bases and J 13 bases, with 17 bases left between them. The CDR3 extends over 12 amino acids. CDR1 is SGHRS, CDR2 YFSETQ, per germline. CDR3 region: CASSVDSQLFTF. The CDR3 DNA sequence: TGCGCCAGCAGCGTGGACAGCCAGCTGTTCACCTTC.

This chain connects TRBV12-5 to TRBJ1-5; weak D call: TRBD1 (5 bases). Germline V gives CDR1 LGHNT, CDR2 FRNRAP. The CDR3 consists of 14 residues. Trimming pared 7 bases from V and 0 bases from J, leaving 10 bases between. The CDR3 sequence is CASVGGASNQPQHF. CDR3 nucleotides: TGTGCTAGTGTTGGAGGGGCTAGCAATCAGCCCCAGCATTTT.

This clone occurred a few times. The CDR3 loop reads CASSENISYEQYF. Written as DNA, the CDR3 is TGTGCCAGCAGTGAAAATATCTCCTACGAGCAGTACTTC. V and J are TRBV6-1 and TRBJ2-7; D remains ambiguous. V lost 2 bases and J lost 0, with 5 bases in between. This CDR3 has 13 residues. Germline values: CDR1 MNHNS, CDR2 SASEGT.

The rearrangement uses TRBV7-6 and TRBJ2-1; D could derive from TRBD1 or TRBD2 (6 bases each). CDR1 is SGHVS, CDR2 FNYEAQ, per germline. The CDR3 runs 15 residues. V was clipped by 5 bases and J by 5 bases, with 16 bases between them. The CDR3 loop is CASSVEGGPDNEQFF. CDR3 bases: TGTGCCAGCAGCGTAGAGGGGGGCCCCGACAATGAGCAGTTCTTC.

Only a few counts were recorded for this clone. The chain couples TRBV9 to TRBJ2-7, with 8 nucleotides matching TRBD2. In germline, CDR1 is SGDLS, CDR2 YYNGEE. Losses at the gene ends were 0 bases for V and 6 bases for J; bases not matched to a gene: 8. This CDR3 region has 15 residues. CDR3: CASSVAAGGPLEQYF. CDR3 in DNA: TGTGCCAGCAGCGTAGCGGCGGGGGGCCCCCTCGAGCAGTACTTC.

CDR3 DNA: TGTGCCAGCAGCCAAGCCCCAATGACAGGGTGGGGTGACACCGGGGAGCTGTTTTTT. It encodes CASSQAPMTGWGDTGELFF. This chain connects TRBV14 to TRBJ2-2, with TRBD1 matching 7 bases. The CDR3 length is 19 residues. CDR1 and CDR2 from the germline V gene are SGHDN and FVKESK. The V segment lost 1 base and the J segment 3 bases; nucleotides outside the gene matches: 14.

The rearrangement uses TRBV5-6 and TRBJ2-5; D may be TRBD2 (6 bases). CDR3 length: 15 residues. Deletions cut 4 bases from V and 0 bases from J, with 13 bases between. Germline V CDR1 and CDR2: SGHDT, YYEEEE. The CDR3 protein is CASSLSGTHQETQYF. For the CDR3, the DNA is TGTGCCAGCAGCCTGTCCGGGACTCACCAAGAGACCCAGTACTTC.

The chain uses TRBV9 and TRBJ2-7; 8 nucleotides line up with TRBD2. Looked up from germline, CDR1 is SGDLS and CDR2 is YYNGEE. The CDR3 runs 16 residues. Trimming cost V 4 bases and J 1 base; bases outside gene matches: 10. CDR3 loop: CASSSTGRGGSYEQYF. The CDR3 DNA reads TGTGCCAGCAGCTCCACCGGGAGGGGGGGATCCTACGAGCAGTACTTC.

The V gene is TRBV7-2, the J gene TRBJ1-2; a possible D gene is TRBD1 (5 bases). Germline V gene data show CDR1 as SGHTA and CDR2 as FQGNSA. The CDR3 contains 15 residues. Trimming removed 5 bases at V and 6 bases at J, with 19 bases between. The CDR3 coding sequence is TGTGCCAGCAGCCCCGGTTCGTGGGGGACCCATGGCTACACCTTC. This sequence encodes CASSPGSWGTHGYTF.

The rearrangement links TRBV7-2 to TRBJ1-2; D is possibly TRBD1 (5 bases). Trimming took off 6 bases at V and 3 bases at J, with 11 bases between the two ends. The germline V gene encodes CDR1 SGHTA and CDR2 FQGNSA. The CDR3 sequence is 13 residues long. The CDR3 region has the DNA TGTGCCAGCAGTTTCGGGGCCGACTATGGCTACACCTTC. This encodes CASSFGADYGYTF.

The J gene is TRBJ1-1, the V gene TRBV3-1 (or the pseudogene TRBV3-2), with no clear D. This CDR3 has 11 residues. Trimming shortened V by 5 bases and J by 7 bases, and 8 bases separated the two germline ends. The V gene's germline CDR1 is LGHDT and CDR2 YNNKEL (reference sequence). This CDR3 is CASSGLSEAFF. For the CDR3, the DNA is TGTGCCAGCAGCGGCCTCAGTGAAGCTTTCTTT.

The chain joins TRBV19 to TRBJ1-2; D unclear. Germline V CDR1 and CDR2: LNHDA, SQIVND (reference sequence). The CDR3 spans 13 residues. The V end was cut by 6 bases, the J end by 8 bases, with 16 bases between. CDR3 sequence: CASSPSLWGGYTF. The CDR3 DNA is TGTGCCAGTAGCCCTTCCCTATGGGGAGGCTACACCTTC.

The gene calls are TRBV13 and TRBJ1-1; no reliable D call. Per germline, CDR1 PRHDT and CDR2 FYEKMQ (reference sequence). Trimming removed 0 bases at V and 3 bases at J, with 11 bases between. The CDR3 is 15 amino acids. CDR3 in amino acids: CASSLGAIRYTEAFF. The DNA of the CDR3 is TGTGCCAGCAGCTTAGGGGCTATCAGGTACACTGAAGCTTTCTTT.

The chain couples TRBV4-1 to TRBJ1-5; D gene uncertain. The germline V gene has CDR1 MGHRA and CDR2 YSYEKL. The germline V and J ends were trimmed by 0 bases and 0 bases, with 12 bases remaining between them. The CDR3 consists of 17 residues. The chain's CDR3 is CASSQDVAAHSNQPQHF. The CDR3 DNA reads TGCGCCAGCAGCCAAGATGTCGCGGCCCATAGCAATCAGCCCCAGCATTTT.

The V gene is TRBV7-2, the J gene TRBJ1-2; D is unresolved. The CDR3 loop spans 12 amino acids. The V end lost 5 bases, the J end lost 5 bases, and 9 bases lay between the germline ends. Germline loops: CDR1 SGHTA, CDR2 FQGNSA. CDR3 DNA: TGTGCCAGCAGCCCCGCAGGATATGGCTACACCTTC. Residues: CASSPAGYGYTF.

This clone was observed a few times. The CDR3 DNA follows: TGCGCCAGCAGCCAAGGGTCCCAGAGGGTCGTTTACAATGAGCAGTTCTTC. Translation gives CASSQGSQRVVYNEQFF. The chain joins TRBV4-1 to TRBJ2-1, with D maybe TRBD2 (5 bases). V was shortened by 1 base and J by 4 bases, with 17 bases between the two germline ends. The CDR3 contains 17 residues. Per germline, CDR1 MGHRA and CDR2 YSYEKL.

The V and J genes are TRBV10-2 and TRBJ1-4; no definite D call. Looked up from germline, CDR1 is WSHSY and CDR2 is SAAADI. This CDR3 region has 14 residues. V shed 3 bases and J shed 5 bases, with 10 bases lying between them. The CDR3 spells CASSDQELNEKLFF. DNA of the CDR3: TGCGCCAGCAGTGACCAAGAACTGAATGAAAAACTGTTTTTT.

A remark on this clone: Distinct nucleotide sequences in the sample also encode this CDR3. V usage is TRBV5-6 and J usage is TRBJ2-3; 7 nucleotides agree with TRBD1. CDR1 and CDR2 from the germline V gene are SGHDT and YYEEEE. Trimming at V came to 1 base and at J to 6 bases, leaving 8 bases not matched to a gene. This CDR3 region has 15 residues. The chain's CDR3 is CASSLRTGWTDTQYF. Written as DNA, the CDR3 is TGTGCCAGCAGCTTGAGGACAGGTTGGACTGATACGCAGTATTTT.

The chain is built from TRBV20-1 and TRBJ1-2, with D possibly matching TRBD1 (5 bases). Germline-derived CDR1 and CDR2 are DFQATT and SNEGSKA (reference sequence). Trimming took 6 bases from V and 7 from J, leaving 12 bases between them. The CDR3 has 11 amino acids. CDR3 sequence (DNA): TGCAGTGCCAAAATTGGGGGTGGCTACACCTTC. Its protein is CSAKIGGGYTF.

The V and J genes are TRBV18 and TRBJ2-2; no definite D call. Looked up from germline, CDR1 is KGHSH and CDR2 is LQKENI. The CDR3 extends over 21 amino acids. The V gene lost 6 bases and the J gene lost 3 bases, with 32 bases spanning the gap. This CDR3 is CASSQRRDASHGSFYTGELFF. The CDR3, as DNA: TGTGCCAGCTCCCAAAGGAGAGATGCCTCGCACGGATCCTTCTACACCGGGGAGCTGTTTTTT.

The CDR3 loop is CASSQLGIGTEAFF. As DNA, the CDR3 is TGTGCCAGCAGCCAATTAGGGATAGGTACTGAAGCTTTCTTT. The chain employs TRBV3-1 (or the pseudogene TRBV3-2) and TRBJ1-1, with no clear D. This CDR3 has 14 amino acids. Germline CDR1 and CDR2: LGHDT and YNNKEL (reference sequence). Trimming took off 2 bases at V and 5 bases at J, with 12 bases between the two ends.